The following is a T cell receptor beta chain sequence with its context. Its binding antigen is unknown. No much larger clone exists at a distance of one base, and base qualities are not known. The method behind the library was the immunoSEQ multiplex PCR assay. TCRdb re-hosts the immuneACCESS table, in-frame sequences only. Its copies lack some clones; in the studies checked, an unresolved V gene accounts for under half of them, and the cause for the rest is not known. The table for this sample lists some 80,000 clones; nearly 95% of them were counted only once. Roughly 0.14% of the sample comes from the top ten. The sample belongs to a study of T cell changes during pregnancy in multiple sclerosis (dated by TCRdb to between 2017 and 2020). With respect to the entire study: In women with multiple sclerosis, the researchers looked at how the T cell repertoire shifted as pregnancy progressed.

Counted from cysteine to phenylalanine, this CDR3 has 14 amino acids. Only the CDR3 DNA is retained, 42 bases long and in frame from the first base. The germline V gene provides CDR1 SGDLS and CDR2 YYNGEE. V is reduced by 0 bases and J by 5 bases, leaving a spacing of 12 bases between them. The starting material was CD4+ T cells from peripheral blood mononuclear cells, obtained after pregnancy. The clonotype was recovered from a female donor with multiple sclerosis, enrolled in a pregnancy study. The rearrangement joined TRBV9 to TRBJ2-7; TRBD2 is a possible D gene, resting on 6 matching bases. This receptor carries the CDR3 CASSVGAEGNEQYF. In nucleotide form, the sequence is TGTGCCAGCAGCGTAGGGGCGGAGGGGAACGAGCAGTACTTC.